Following are 9 T cell receptor beta chains from one sample sequenced in a study of blood T cell repertoires in COVID-19. The assay was immunoSEQ multiplex PCR, and TCRdb's table has in-frame clones only and misses some. The table lists about 200,000 clones, approximately 83% of them singletons. Specimen: PBMCs or T cells enriched from blood (not recorded which). Every receptor here comes from a man aged 40-55 years who had recovered from COVID-19.

The chain employs TRBV11-2 and TRBJ2-7; the match to TRBD1 covers 7 bases. Germline values: CDR1 SGHAT, CDR2 FQNNGV. The CDR3 extends over 13 amino acids. J was trimmed by 3 bases and V by 4 bases; bases with no gene match: 3. The CDR3 sequence: CASSSRTGYEQYF. CDR3 DNA sequence: TGTGCCAGCAGCTCGCGGACAGGCTACGAGCAGTACTTC.

This clone was detected once. This chain uses TRBV25-1 with TRBJ1-2, with TRBD1 as a possible D gene (5 bases). Germline-derived CDR1 and CDR2 are MGHDK and SYGVNS. The V and J ends lost 8 bases and 8 bases respectively, with 12 bases between them. The CDR3 runs 11 residues. CDR3 DNA sequence: TGTGCCAGCGGCCGGGGGGACGGCTACACCTTC. The encoded protein is CASGRGDGYTF.

In DNA, the CDR3 is TGTGCCAGCAGTTACTCCCGTCAAGAGACCCAGTACTTC. Its protein is CASSYSRQETQYF. V is TRBV6-2 or TRBV6-3 and J is TRBJ2-5; D gene unclear. The germline CDR1 and CDR2 sequences are MNHEY and SVGEGT. This CDR3 contains 13 residues. V was clipped by 0 bases and J by 2 bases, with 4 bases between them.

This chain connects TRBV15 to TRBJ2-1, with D perhaps TRBD2 (5 bases). Trimming removed 8 bases from V and 6 bases from J, with 20 bases in between. Looked up from germline, CDR1 is LNHNV and CDR2 is YYDKDF (reference sequence). The CDR3 runs 15 residues. Here the CDR3 reads CATREGARRRNEQFF. The CDR3 region has the DNA TGTGCCACCCGGGAAGGAGCACGGAGACGCAATGAGCAGTTCTTC.

The V gene is TRBV5-1, the J gene TRBJ2-3; 10 bases fit TRBD2. Germline CDR1 and CDR2: SGHRS and YFSETQ. The V segment lost 4 bases and the J segment 0 bases; nucleotides outside the gene matches: 5. The CDR3 runs to 16 residues. CDR3 sequence reads: CASSLSGGTSTDTQYF. The CDR3 DNA sequence: TGCGCCAGCAGCCTTAGCGGGGGGACGAGCACAGATACGCAGTATTTT. The complete variable domain, with remaining parts taken from reference TRBV5-1 and TRBJ2-3, reads KAGVTQTPRYLIKTRGQQVTLSCSPISGHRSVSWYQQTPGQGLQFLFEYFSETQRNKGNFPGRFSGRQFSNSRSEMNVSTLELGDSALYLCASSLSGGTSTDTQYFGPGTRLTVL.

The J gene is TRBJ2-3, the V gene TRBV7-9, with 9 bases that match TRBD2. Germline CDR1 and CDR2: SEHNR and FQNEAQ (reference sequence). V lost 4 bases, J lost 1 base, and 6 bases stayed unmatched. The CDR3 contains 16 residues. The CDR3 sequence: CASSSTQRGGTDTQYF. The CDR3 DNA reads as TGTGCCAGCAGCTCCACTCAGCGGGGGGGCACAGATACGCAGTATTTT.

The chain employs TRBV6-2 or TRBV6-3 and TRBJ1-2; no clear D gene. Per germline, CDR1 MNHEY and CDR2 SVGEGT. The CDR3 runs to 11 residues. The V end lost 2 bases, the J end lost 7 bases, and 5 bases lay between the germline ends. The CDR3 region is CASSYGSGYTF. The CDR3 nucleotides are TGTGCCAGCAGTTACGGGAGTGGCTACACCTTC.

This sequence joins TRBV7-2 and TRBJ1-2; possible D gene TRBD1, 5 bases. V dropped 2 bases and J dropped 6 bases, with 10 bases sitting between them. This CDR3 is built from 13 residues. The germline V gene encodes CDR1 SGHTA and CDR2 FQGNSA. The CDR3 sequence: CASSLRGGDGYTF. CDR3 in DNA: TGTGCCAGCAGCTTAAGGGGCGGGGATGGCTACACCTTC.

The chain is built from TRBV20-1 and TRBJ1-2; maybe TRBD1 (5 bases). Trimming pared 3 bases from V and 8 bases from J, leaving 16 bases between. The CDR3 runs 13 residues. Germline V lookup: CDR1 DFQATT, CDR2 SNEGSKA (reference sequence). The CDR3 coding sequence is TGCAGTGCTAGTCAGGCAGGGAGGTTCGGCTACACCTTC. It codes for CSASQAGRFGYTF.